Below are 28 T cell receptor beta chains sequenced from a single sample in a study of cytomegalovirus exposure and HLA in healthy donors. The PCR was carried out with 60 Vbeta primers and 13 Jbeta primers. The method was immunoSEQ multiplex PCR; TCRdb's version includes in-frame clones alone and lacks a portion of them. The data contain some 120,000 clones, 80% of them singletons. The source material was PBMCs. The origin of the receptors is a man aged 40-49 years in good health and CMV-seronegative.

This clone came up many times. The chain links TRBV28 to TRBJ2-1; maybe TRBD2 (6 bases). The CDR3 runs 13 residues. Trimming took 2 bases from V and 6 from J, leaving 8 bases between them. Germline loops: CDR1 MDHEN, CDR2 SYDVKM. The CDR3 DNA is TGTGCCAGCAGTTTAAGGGGAGGCAATGAGCAGTTCTTC. It yields the protein CASSLRGGNEQFF.

The chain recombines TRBV7-6 with TRBJ2-5; tentatively, D is TRBD2 (6 bases). The V gene lost 3 bases and the J gene lost 2 bases, with 10 bases spanning the gap. Germline V gene sequence: CDR1 SGHVS, CDR2 FNYEAQ. The CDR3 is 14 amino acids. CDR3: CASSFLAAQETQYF. DNA of the CDR3: TGTGCCAGCAGCTTTTTAGCGGCACAAGAGACCCAGTACTTC.

This clone was observed a few times. The chain has TRBV6-5 and TRBJ1-3; the D gene is possibly TRBD1 (6 bases). CDR1 and CDR2 (germline): MNHEY, SVGAGI. There are 16 residues in the CDR3. V was pared by 2 bases and J by 3 bases, with 14 bases between. CDR3 DNA sequence: TGTGCCAGCAGTTACCGACCGGGGGGGCTTGGAAACACCATATATTTT. Translating it yields CASSYRPGGLGNTIYF.

V usage is TRBV7-2 and J usage is TRBJ2-1; TRBD2 aligns across 7 bases. The CDR3 contains 14 residues. V gave up 3 bases and J gave up 8 bases; unmatched junction bases: 7. CDR1 and CDR2 (germline): SGHTA, FQGNSA. Here the CDR3 reads CASSLGGSFDEQFF. The CDR3 region has the DNA TGTGCCAGCAGCTTGGGCGGGAGTTTCGATGAGCAGTTCTTC.

This rearrangement joins TRBV28 to TRBJ2-7; 7 positions match TRBD2. This CDR3 region has 14 residues. The germline gives CDR1 MDHEN, CDR2 SYDVKM. The trim removed 2 bases at V and 3 bases at J, leaving 4 bases unmatched. The chain's CDR3 is CASSLGGSIYEQYF. In DNA form, the CDR3 reads TGTGCCAGCAGTTTAGGCGGGAGTATCTACGAGCAGTACTTC.

The chain uses TRBV25-1 and TRBJ2-7; 11 bases map to TRBD2. Per germline, CDR1 MGHDK and CDR2 SYGVNS. With 3 bases clipped from V and 0 bases from J, the junction kept 4 bases outside the gene matches. The CDR3 extends over 16 amino acids. The CDR3 DNA is TGTGCCAGCAGTGAGGCGGGGACTAGCGGCTCCTACGAGCAGTACTTC. This encodes CASSEAGTSGSYEQYF.

The V gene is TRBV18, the J gene TRBJ1-1; D is uncertain. Per germline, CDR1 KGHSH and CDR2 LQKENI. The CDR3 length is 15 residues. The V and J ends lost 0 bases and 4 bases respectively, with 12 bases between them. DNA for the CDR3: TGTGCCAGCTCACCACCCGTCTCCCGGAGCACTGAAGCTTTCTTT. Its translation is CASSPPVSRSTEAFF.

The chain's CDR3 is CASSLQGAPGEQYF. The CDR3 DNA is TGCGCCAGCAGCTTGCAGGGGGCGCCGGGCGAGCAGTACTTC. This chain uses TRBV5-1 with TRBJ2-7; 8 nucleotides match TRBD1. CDR1 SGHRS and CDR2 YFSETQ come from the germline V gene. After removal of 1 base from V and 6 bases from J, the junction contained 6 bases not matched to a gene. The CDR3 is 14 amino acids.

The chain carries TRBV6-5 and TRBJ1-6, with TRBD1 identical over 7 bases. V was pared by 6 bases and J by 10 bases, with 9 bases of the junction left unmatched. Per germline, CDR1 MNHEY and CDR2 SVGAGI. CDR3 length equals 14 residues. CDR3 nucleotide sequence: TGTGCCAGCAGGACACAGGGGAGTGGGTCACCCCTCCACTTT. Translated, it gives CASRTQGSGSPLHF.

The chain employs TRBV30 and TRBJ2-7; 7 bases map to TRBD2. Germline V gene data show CDR1 as GTSNPN and CDR2 as SVGIG (reference sequence). The CDR3 is 15 amino acids. V shed 2 bases and J 2 bases; nucleotides not matched to a gene: 9. For the CDR3, the DNA is TGTGCCTGGAGTCCCGGGGGGAACGGCCCCTACGAGCAGTACTTC. Amino acids: CAWSPGGNGPYEQYF.

This chain uses TRBV5-8 with TRBJ1-1; 7 nucleotides agree with TRBD1. The V and J ends lost 3 bases and 1 base, in that order; junction bases with no gene match: 6. From germline, CDR1 is SGHTS and CDR2 YDEGEE. The CDR3 contains 15 residues. The CDR3: CASSWYRDRNTEAFF. Written as DNA, the CDR3 is TGTGCCAGCAGCTGGTACCGGGACAGGAACACTGAAGCTTTCTTT.

The rearrangement joins TRBV6-6 to TRBJ1-2, with D hard to call. CDR1 is MNHNY, CDR2 SVGAGI, per germline (reference sequence). The CDR3 spans 13 residues. V lost 0 bases and J 6 bases, leaving 8 bases between the germline ends. CDR3 DNA sequence: TGTGCCAGCAGTTACTCGATCAGGAATGGCTACACCTTC. It translates to CASSYSIRNGYTF.

The rearrangement joins TRBV5-4 to TRBJ2-5, with D possibly being TRBD1 (5 bases). Germline V gene data show CDR1 as SGHNT and CDR2 as YYREEE (reference sequence). The CDR3 totals 12 residues. Trimming pared 3 bases from V and 7 bases from J, leaving 10 bases between. CDR3 loop: CASSWGEGTQYF. CDR3 nucleotide sequence: TGTGCCAGCAGCTGGGGCGAAGGGACCCAGTACTTC.

The chain carries TRBV30 and TRBJ2-3; 13 bases align to TRBD2. The CDR3 extends over 17 amino acids. Trimming cost V 5 bases and J 2 bases; bases outside gene matches: 10. From germline, CDR1 is GTSNPN and CDR2 SVGIG (reference sequence). CDR3 in DNA: TGTGCCTGGCGAAGACCGGGACTAGCGGGATCCACAGATACGCAGTATTTT. This gives the protein CAWRRPGLAGSTDTQYF.

This sequence joins TRBV19 and TRBJ2-6; 7 nucleotides line up with TRBD1. The junction had 2 bases not matched to a gene; V was cut back by 8 bases and J by 1 base. This CDR3 is 14 amino acids long. Germline loops: CDR1 LNHDA, CDR2 SQIVND (reference sequence). The CDR3, as DNA: TGTGCCAGTGGACAGGAGTCTGGGGCCAACGTCCTGACTTTC. Residues: CASGQESGANVLTF.

The chain employs TRBV6-5 and TRBJ1-6, with D uncertain. The CDR3 is 15 residues long. The germline V and J ends were trimmed by 6 bases and 1 base, with 10 bases remaining between them. Germline CDR1 is MNHEY and CDR2 is SVGAGI. This chain's CDR3 is CASSFATSYNSPLHF. CDR3 DNA sequence: TGTGCCAGCAGCTTCGCGACTTCCTATAATTCACCCCTCCACTTT.

The V and J genes are TRBV9 and TRBJ2-2, with D possibly TRBD2 on 5 matching bases. There are 16 residues in the CDR3. V was pared by 0 bases and J by 2 bases, with 11 bases between. The germline V gene has CDR1 SGDLS and CDR2 YYNGEE. The CDR3 sequence: CASSVVGGFNTGELFF. CDR3 nucleotide sequence: TGTGCCAGCAGCGTAGTTGGCGGGTTTAACACCGGGGAGCTGTTTTTT.

J is TRBJ1-2 and V is TRBV6-5, with 9 bases matching TRBD1. This CDR3 is 15 amino acids long. Losses at the gene ends were 7 bases for V and 2 bases for J; bases not matched to a gene: 8. CDR1 is MNHEY and CDR2 is SVGAGI in the germline V gene. The CDR3 here is CASTKGTGGNYGYTF. The DNA for the CDR3 is TGTGCCAGCACCAAGGGTACAGGGGGCAACTATGGCTACACCTTC.

This chain links TRBV7-7 with TRBJ2-1, with D possibly matching TRBD1 (5 bases). The germline V and J ends were trimmed by 5 bases and 7 bases, with 18 bases remaining between them. The length of the CDR3 is 15 residues. CDR1 is SSHAT, CDR2 FNYEAQ, per germline (reference sequence). The CDR3 sequence is CASSQSPGRVNEQFF. The CDR3, as DNA: TGTGCCAGCAGCCAAAGTCCGGGCAGGGTGAATGAGCAGTTCTTC. Variable domain in full (rest from reference TRBV7-7 and TRBJ2-1): GAGVSQSPRYKVTKRGQDVTLRCDPISSHATLYWYQQALGQGPEFLTYFNYEAQPDKSGLPSDRFSAERPEGSISTLTIQRTEQRDSAMYRCASSQSPGRVNEQFFGPGTRLTVL.

The chain joins TRBV28 to TRBJ1-1, with D unresolved. Trimming stripped 4 bases from V and 1 base from J, with 4 bases between. This CDR3 has 12 residues. Germline CDR1 is MDHEN and CDR2 is SYDVKM. The CDR3 bases are TGTGCCAGCAGTTGGGCGAACACTGAAGCTTTCTTT. Its translation: CASSWANTEAFF.

The CDR3 sequence is CASSGQGTGPQHF. CDR3 DNA sequence: TGTGCCAGCAGTGGGCAGGGGACGGGACCCCAGCATTTT. The gene calls are TRBV2 and TRBJ1-5; the D gene is possibly TRBD1 (6 bases). Trimming left V 4 bases short and J 10 bases short, with 14 bases between. The CDR3 consists of 13 residues. Germline V gene sequence: CDR1 SNHLY, CDR2 FYNNEI.

In regard to this clone: At one end, the junction sequence differs from germline, possibly due to a read error. V usage is TRBV19 and J usage is TRBJ2-5; D may be TRBD2 (6 bases). Germline lookup yields CDR1 LNHDA and CDR2 SQIVND (reference sequence). CDR3 length equals 14 residues. DNA for the CDR3: TGTGCCAGTAGTGTAGAGGTGGGGAGGGAGACCCAGTACTTC. Protein: CASSVEVGRETQYF.

In regard to this clone: Additional DNA sequences in this sample encode the identical CDR3. The CDR3 DNA reads as TGTGCCAGCAGTGACCGCTACGAGCAGTACTTC. Translating gives CASSDRYEQYF. This chain joins TRBV6-1 and TRBJ2-7; D uncertain. The germline V gene has CDR1 MNHNS and CDR2 SASEGT. Trimming pared 3 bases from V and 3 bases from J, leaving 3 bases between. This CDR3 contains 11 residues.

This chain joins TRBV15 and TRBJ2-1, with 7 bases fitting TRBD1. This CDR3 has 15 residues. Germline CDR1 is LNHNV and CDR2 is YYDKDF (reference sequence). V lost 5 bases, J lost 5 bases, and 9 bases stayed unmatched. DNA for the CDR3: TGTGCCACCAGCCCGAACCCGACAGGGAACAATGAGCAGTTCTTC. This sequence encodes CATSPNPTGNNEQFF. Looking up the rest from reference TRBV15 and TRBJ2-1 gives the full variable domain: DAMVIQNPRYQVTQFGKPVTLSCSQTLNHNVMYWYQQKSSQAPKLLFHYYDKDFNNEADTPDNFQSRRPNTSFCFLDIRSPGLGDTAMYLCATSPNPTGNNEQFFGPGTRLTVL.

The chain combines TRBV27 with TRBJ1-2, with 9 bases identical to TRBD1. The germline gives CDR1 MNHEY, CDR2 SMNVEV (reference sequence). The trim removed 5 bases at V and 9 bases at J, leaving 7 bases unmatched. The CDR3 is made up of 13 amino acids. DNA for the CDR3: TGTGCCAGCAGTCCCGGACAGGGGCTTCGCTACACCTTC. It encodes CASSPGQGLRYTF.

The V call is TRBV6-6, the J call TRBJ2-1, with TRBD2 matching over 7 bases. V lost 4 bases, J lost 3 bases, and 3 bases stayed unmatched. This CDR3 region has 14 residues. CDR1 is MNHNY, CDR2 SVGAGI, per germline (reference sequence). CDR3 loop: CASSFRGVYNEQFF. CDR3 in DNA: TGTGCCAGCAGTTTCCGGGGGGTCTACAATGAGCAGTTCTTC.

The chain recombines TRBV7-6 with TRBJ2-5; TRBD1 matches at 11 bases. CDR3 length: 16 residues. Germline values: CDR1 SGHVS, CDR2 FNYEAQ. V shed 5 bases and J 7 bases; nucleotides not matched to a gene: 12. DNA of the CDR3: TGTGCCAGCAGCATACTTGGACAGGGGGCGTTCGGGACCCAGTACTTC. Translated, it gives CASSILGQGAFGTQYF. The entire variable domain, with the rest obtained from reference TRBV7-6 and TRBJ2-5, is as follows: GAGVSQSPRYKVTKRGQDVALRCDPISGHVSLYWYRQALGQGPEFLTYFNYEAQQDKSGLPNDRFSAERPEGSISTLTIQRTEQRDSAMYRCASSILGQGAFGTQYFGPGTRLLVL.

The V call is TRBV7-9, the J call TRBJ2-3, with a possible D match to TRBD2 (5 bases). V gave up 0 bases and J gave up 2 bases, with 21 bases separating them. Germline V gene data show CDR1 as SEHNR and CDR2 as FQNEAQ (reference sequence). The CDR3 has 19 residues. The CDR3 bases are TGTGCCAGCAGCTTAGCGACGGGGTCTATGGGTTACTTCACAGATACGCAGTATTTT. This gives the protein CASSLATGSMGYFTDTQYF.